This T cell receptor beta chain was recorded in a study of T-cell memory formation after mild COVID-19. Study summary: Largely donor-specific TCR clusters were found.

With V trimmed by 3 bases and J by 4 bases, 11 bases remained unmatched. Per the germline V gene, CDR1 is DFQATT and CDR2 is SNEGSKA (reference sequence). This CDR3 spans 16 amino acids. This clonotype turned up a few times. From the 5' RACE reads, TCRdb called clonotypes with MiXCR, one entry per CDR3 protein. The sample yields 50,000 or so distinct CDR3 sequences, less than 35% seen once. The chain employs TRBV20-1 and TRBJ2-1; 8 bases agree with TRBD2. This TCR derives from a man aged 18-30 years who had mild COVID-19 (a few samples of this study predate the infection). Cell type and time point are not known. The specimen sequenced was PBMCs or a T cell subset sorted from them (not recorded which). The CDR3 loop is CSASLTGGPRYNEQFF. The CDR3 coding sequence is TGCAGTGCTAGCCTCACGGGGGGGCCGAGGTACAATGAGCAGTTCTTC.